The clone carrying this TCR beta chain was picked up a small number of times. The antigen is undetermined. Each CDR3 protein gets one entry after TCRdb re-called the 5' RACE reads with MiXCR. The repertoire holds under 200,000 distinct CDR3 sequences, with over 10% as singletons. This entry comes from a study of T-cell memory formation after mild COVID-19. Regarding the study as a whole: Pre-infection memory harbored some responding clones, suggesting cross-reactive memory joined. The study found contracting CD4+ clones mainly in CM and EM and contracting CD8+ clones in EMRA. The authors left the SARS-CoV-2 specificity of second-wave clones peaking on day 37 unconfirmed.

From germline, CDR1 is SGHTA and CDR2 FQGNSA. Losses at the gene ends were 6 bases for V and 0 bases for J; bases not matched to a gene: 4. The CDR3 loop spans 15 amino acids. V is TRBV7-2 and J is TRBJ2-2; TRBD2 aligns across 7 bases. The TCR sequence derives from a man aged 18 to 35 who had mild COVID-19 (a few samples of this study predate the infection). Cell type and time point are not known. The material sequenced was PBMCs or a T cell subset sorted from them (not recorded which). The CDR3 reads CASRGEGSNTGELFF. The CDR3 DNA is TGTGCCAGCAGGGGGGAGGGATCGAACACCGGGGAGCTGTTTTTT.